This is a list of T cell receptor beta chains from one sample in a study of OX40 agonist ivuxolimab in advanced cancers. The assay was immunoSEQ multiplex PCR, and TCRdb's table has in-frame clones only and misses some. The data show around 38,000 clones, around four fifths seen once. The specimen was CD4+ or CD8+ T cells sorted from blood, collected in a trial of the OX40 agonist ivuxolimab. The receptor set was obtained from an adult with an advanced solid tumor such as melanoma, head and neck, liver or kidney cancer. CDR3s include the opening cysteine and the closing phenylalanine or tryptophan. A D gene is named only where the DNA matches it firmly. Size is stated for part of the rows, as once, few or many counts, or as a class when the clone is expanded.

abundance: .; v_gene: TRBV5-1; j_gene: TRBJ1-1; d_gene: .; CDR3aa: CASSQDGVNTEAFF; CDR3nt: TGCGCCAGCAGCCAGGACGGAGTGAACACTGAAGCTTTCTTT
abundance: .; v_gene: TRBV13; j_gene: TRBJ2-3; d_gene: .; CDR3aa: CASSYPGLHTDTQYF; CDR3nt: TGTGCCAGCAGCTATCCGGGACTGCACACAGATACGCAGTATTTT
abundance: .; v_gene: TRBV14; j_gene: TRBJ2-1; d_gene: .; CDR3aa: CASSQDRDYNEQFF; CDR3nt: TGTGCCAGCAGCCAAGATCGGGACTACAATGAGCAGTTCTTC
abundance: .; v_gene: TRBV18; j_gene: TRBJ1-1; d_gene: .; CDR3aa: CASSPPQQNTEAFF; CDR3nt: TGTGCCAGCTCCCCGCCACAGCAAAACACTGAAGCTTTCTTT
abundance: .; v_gene: TRBV30; j_gene: TRBJ1-5; d_gene: .; CDR3aa: CAWSVSISSNQPQHF; CDR3nt: TGTGCCTGGAGTGTAAGCATCAGTAGCAATCAGCCCCAGCATTTT
abundance: few; v_gene: TRBV2; j_gene: TRBJ2-1; d_gene: .; CDR3aa: CATRGQYSYNEQFF; CDR3nt: TGTGCCACGAGAGGGCAATACTCCTACAATGAGCAGTTCTTC
abundance: .; v_gene: TRBV5-1; j_gene: TRBJ2-3; d_gene: .; CDR3aa: CASSLERASSQYF; CDR3nt: TGCGCCAGCAGCTTGGAAAGGGCATCCTCGCAGTATTTT
abundance: .; v_gene: TRBV27; j_gene: TRBJ1-4; d_gene: .; CDR3aa: CASSPKRDEKLFF; CDR3nt: TGTGCCAGCAGTCCCAAAAGGGATGAAAAACTGTTTTTT
abundance: few; v_gene: TRBV28; j_gene: TRBJ2-2; d_gene: .; CDR3aa: CASSEPRRRGTGELFF; CDR3nt: TGTGCCAGCAGCGAACCCAGGAGGCGGGGCACCGGGGAGCTGTTTTTT
abundance: .; v_gene: TRBV6-6; j_gene: TRBJ1-1; d_gene: .; CDR3aa: CASSYQGSAEAFF; CDR3nt: TGTGCCAGCAGTTACCAGGGCAGCGCTGAAGCTTTCTTT
abundance: .; v_gene: TRBV30; j_gene: TRBJ1-3; d_gene: .; CDR3aa: CAWTTGNTIYF; CDR3nt: TGTGCCTGGACGACGGGAAACACCATATATTTT
abundance: .; v_gene: TRBV6-7; j_gene: TRBJ2-1; d_gene: TRBD2; CDR3aa: CASSTPGLAVRDEQFF; CDR3nt: TGTGCCAGCAGTACCCCGGGACTAGCGGTCCGCGATGAGCAGTTCTTC
abundance: .; v_gene: TRBV5-4; j_gene: TRBJ1-6; d_gene: TRBD1; CDR3aa: CASSIRQGGRHNSPLHF; CDR3nt: TGTGCCAGCAGCATACGTCAGGGGGGCCGTCATAATTCACCCCTCCACTTT
abundance: .; v_gene: TRBV11-2; j_gene: TRBJ2-2; d_gene: .; CDR3aa: CASSSFGGELFF; CDR3nt: TGTGCCAGCAGCTCGTTCGGCGGGGAGCTGTTTTTT
abundance: few; v_gene: TRBV5-4; j_gene: TRBJ2-7; d_gene: TRBD1; CDR3aa: CASSQEPGGLGEQYF; CDR3nt: TGTGCCAGCAGCCAAGAGCCAGGGGGCCTTGGCGAGCAGTACTTC
abundance: few; v_gene: TRBV21-1; j_gene: TRBJ1-3; d_gene: .; CDR3aa: CASSFDRSSGNTIYF; CDR3nt: TGTGCCAGCAGCTTCGACAGGAGCTCTGGAAACACCATATATTTT
abundance: .; v_gene: TRBV28; j_gene: TRBJ2-1; d_gene: TRBD2; CDR3aa: CASSSGGSSYNEQFF; CDR3nt: TGTGCCAGCAGTTCGGGGGGGAGCTCCTACAATGAGCAGTTCTTC
abundance: .; v_gene: TRBV6-6; j_gene: TRBJ2-1; d_gene: .; CDR3aa: CASLGNRVGNEQFF; CDR3nt: TGTGCCAGCCTCGGGAACAGGGTAGGGAATGAGCAGTTCTTC
abundance: .; v_gene: TRBV18; j_gene: TRBJ1-2; d_gene: TRBD1; CDR3aa: CASSPTGGAGTGYTF; CDR3nt: TGTGCCAGCTCACCGACAGGGGGCGCTGGGACTGGCTACACCTTC
abundance: .; v_gene: TRBV2; j_gene: TRBJ2-1; d_gene: TRBD2; CDR3aa: CASKPPRVPGGGEQFF; CDR3nt: TGTGCCAGCAAACCACCGCGGGTCCCCGGGGGGGGTGAGCAGTTCTTC
abundance: .; v_gene: TRBV28; j_gene: TRBJ1-1; d_gene: TRBD1; CDR3aa: CASSSSHGQGNTEAFF; CDR3nt: TGTGCCAGCAGTTCCTCTCACGGACAGGGGAACACTGAAGCTTTCTTT
abundance: few; v_gene: TRBV5-6; j_gene: TRBJ2-1; d_gene: .; CDR3aa: CASSLMLSNEQFF; CDR3nt: TGTGCCAGCAGCTTGATGCTCAGCAATGAGCAGTTCTTC
abundance: .; v_gene: TRBV2; j_gene: TRBJ2-3; d_gene: .; CDR3aa: CASTREAEDTQYF; CDR3nt: TGTGCCAGCACGAGGGAGGCGGAAGATACGCAGTATTTT
abundance: .; v_gene: TRBV10-2; j_gene: TRBJ1-4; d_gene: TRBD1; CDR3aa: CASSDEDRVREKLFF; CDR3nt: TGCGCCAGCAGTGATGAGGACAGGGTGCGAGAAAAACTGTTTTTT
abundance: .; v_gene: TRBV7-9; j_gene: TRBJ2-7; d_gene: TRBD1; CDR3aa: CASSIWSGTGAHEQYF; CDR3nt: TGTGCCAGCAGCATATGGTCCGGGACAGGGGCCCACGAGCAGTACTTC
abundance: .; v_gene: TRBV11-2; j_gene: TRBJ1-5; d_gene: .; CDR3aa: CASSLGGDNQPQHF; CDR3nt: TGTGCCAGCAGCTTGGGGGGGGACAATCAGCCCCAGCATTTT
abundance: .; v_gene: TRBV5-6; j_gene: TRBJ1-2; d_gene: .; CDR3aa: CASSLAVGQNYGYTF; CDR3nt: TGTGCCAGCAGCTTGGCAGTGGGCCAAAACTATGGCTACACCTTC
abundance: .; v_gene: TRBV30; j_gene: TRBJ1-4; d_gene: .; CDR3aa: CAWRGSVREKLFF; CDR3nt: TGTGCCTGGAGGGGCAGTGTACGGGAAAAACTGTTTTTT
abundance: .; v_gene: TRBV10-3; j_gene: TRBJ1-1; d_gene: .; CDR3aa: CANSAVPGAEAFF; CDR3nt: TGTGCCAACTCCGCGGTACCAGGGGCTGAAGCTTTCTTT
abundance: .; v_gene: TRBV28; j_gene: TRBJ2-3; d_gene: TRBD2; CDR3aa: CASSGASGYLGDTQYF; CDR3nt: TGTGCCAGCAGCGGCGCTAGCGGGTATTTGGGAGATACGCAGTATTTT
abundance: .; v_gene: TRBV5-1; j_gene: TRBJ2-7; d_gene: .; CDR3aa: CASSSTPLTYEQYF; CDR3nt: TGCGCCAGCAGCTCGACTCCTCTAACCTACGAGCAGTACTTC
abundance: .; v_gene: TRBV28; j_gene: TRBJ2-7; d_gene: .; CDR3aa: CASSLGAPVVGDEQYF; CDR3nt: TGTGCCAGCAGTTTAGGTGCCCCGGTCGTGGGCGACGAGCAGTACTTC
abundance: .; v_gene: TRBV6-6; j_gene: TRBJ1-2; d_gene: .; CDR3aa: CASIQSRGSYGYTF; CDR3nt: TGTGCCAGCATCCAGAGTCGGGGATCCTATGGCTACACCTTC